This T cell receptor beta chain was captured in a study of blood T cell repertoires in COVID-19. Overall study: Nucleic acid was either cDNA or gDNA, and it came from T cells, B-cell-depleted T cells, or PBMCs.

Sequencing was performed with immunoSEQ multiplex PCR; in TCRdb, only in-frame clones are kept and a portion is missing. This table holds around 240,000 clones, 70% to 90% found once. Adults between about 18 and 89 years of age took part from more than 20 US areas. Cohort 3 donors counted as recovered after two negative PCRs, clearance, or resolved symptoms. This clone has just one count. The receptor was isolated from a woman between 45 and 65 years old who had recovered from COVID-19. Sequencing was done on a sample of PBMCs or T cells enriched from blood (not recorded which).

The CDR3 reads CASTSTGNTDTQYF. The CDR3 DNA follows: TGTGCCAGCACCTCGACAGGGAACACAGATACGCAGTATTTT. The chain recombines TRBV27 with TRBJ2-3, with 7 bases fitting TRBD1. The V gene's germline CDR1 is MNHEY and CDR2 SMNVEV (reference sequence). Losses at the gene ends were 7 bases for V and 2 bases for J; bases not matched to a gene: 6. CDR3 size: 14 residues.